The rows below give T cell receptor beta chains drawn from one sample of a study of early T cells in non-severe SARS-CoV-2 infection. Via MiXCR, TCRdb re-called the 5' RACE reads, giving one row per CDR3 protein. The table has about 80,000 distinct CDR3 sequences, about 5% seen once. Material: whole blood, obtained at baseline. Receptors were obtained from an adult who was a healthcare worker with PCR-confirmed SARS-CoV-2 infection or an uninfected control (not recorded which). CDR3s include the opening cysteine and the closing phenylalanine or tryptophan. A D gene is named only where the DNA matches it firmly. For some rows the clone size is stated as once, few or many, or as a class when expanded; others skip it.

CDR3nt,CDR3aa,v_gene,j_gene,d_gene,abundance
TGTGCCAGCAGCCCCTCCCCGGGGATGATCTATGGCTACACCTTC,CASSPSPGMIYGYTF,TRBV6-5,TRBJ1-2,NA,few
TGTGCCAGCCGGACTAGCGGGACCTACAATGAGCAGTTCTTC,CASRTSGTYNEQFF,TRBV2,TRBJ2-1,TRBD2,many
TGTGCCAGCAGTTACCGCCCCCCGACAGGGGTTAAGACGGATACGCAGTATTTT,CASSYRPPTGVKTDTQYF,TRBV27,TRBJ2-3,TRBD1,few
TGTGCCAGCAGCTTAACGGGAGAGTCCCCAGATACGCAGTATTTT,CASSLTGESPDTQYF,TRBV7-8,TRBJ2-3,NA,many
TGTGCCAGCAGTTTCGCGGGGGCTGGGGCTGAAGCTTTCTTT,CASSFAGAGAEAFF,TRBV27,TRBJ1-1,NA,many
TGCAGCGTTGATTCCGGGTTGAACACTGAAGCTTTCTTT,CSVDSGLNTEAFF,TRBV29-1,TRBJ1-1,NA,many
TGTGCCAGCAGCTTGGGGACTAGCGGACAAGAGACCCAGTACTTC,CASSLGTSGQETQYF,TRBV5-4,TRBJ2-5,TRBD2,few
TGTGCCAGCAGCTTGGGGACAGGGGGCGGCAATCAGCCCCAGCATTTT,CASSLGTGGGNQPQHF,TRBV5-6,TRBJ1-5,TRBD1,many
TGTGCCAGCAGCTACGGCCAAAGACTAGCGTTCGATGAGCAGTTCTTC,CASSYGQRLAFDEQFF,TRBV5-4,TRBJ2-1,TRBD2,few
TGTGCCAGCAGCGAGGACCCACTAGCCAAAAACATTCAGTACTTC,CASSEDPLAKNIQYF,TRBV14,TRBJ2-4,NA,NA
TGTGCCAGCAGTTACTCCCCGAGCGGGAGGGCCTTAGCCCCACGAGATACGCAGTATTTT,CASSYSPSGRALAPRDTQYF,TRBV6-5,TRBJ2-3,TRBD2,many
TGTGCCACCAGCAGAGAACGGAGCTCCTACAATGAGCAGTTCTTC,CATSRERSSYNEQFF,TRBV15,TRBJ2-1,NA,many
TGTGCCATCAGTGAGTCTGGGGGGGCGCGGAATGAGCAGTTCTTC,CAISESGGARNEQFF,TRBV10-3,TRBJ2-1,NA,many
TGCAGCGGTACTGGTGGGGCCGGACAGATACGAAATGAGCAGTTCTTC,CSGTGGAGQIRNEQFF,TRBV29-1,TRBJ2-1,NA,many
TGTGCCTGGGCAGCGGGACATAACTACGAGCAGTACTTC,CAWAAGHNYEQYF,TRBV30,TRBJ2-7,NA,many
TGTGCCAGCTCACCGCTCGGGGTAAACACTGAAGCTTTCTTT,CASSPLGVNTEAFF,TRBV18,TRBJ1-1,NA,many
TGTGCCAGCAGCCGAGCTTTTCCGGGCTTCTCCTACGAGCAGTACTTC,CASSRAFPGFSYEQYF,TRBV5-8,TRBJ2-7,NA,NA
TGTGCCAGCAGCGTAGGCCGGACTAGCGGGACCGGGGAGCTGTTTTTT,CASSVGRTSGTGELFF,TRBV9,TRBJ2-2,TRBD2,NA
TGTGCCAGCAGTTACTCTGGGGGGCCGGAATTTCCCTACGAGCAGTACTTC,CASSYSGGPEFPYEQYF,TRBV6-5,TRBJ2-7,NA,NA
TGTGCCTGGAGTACACCTGGGACGTCAGTCAACACTGAAGCTTTCTTT,CAWSTPGTSVNTEAFF,TRBV30,TRBJ1-1,NA,few
TGTGCCAGCAGTTGGGAGAGAAATGAGCAGTTCTTC,CASSWERNEQFF,TRBV6-1,TRBJ2-1,NA,many
TGTGCCAGCAGTTCCCGTAGCGGCAGCACAGATACGCAGTATTTT,CASSSRSGSTDTQYF,TRBV12-3/TRBV12-4,TRBJ2-3,NA,few
TGTGCCACCAGCAGCAGAGTCGTCGGCGAGCAGTACTTC,CATSSRVVGEQYF,TRBV15,TRBJ2-7,NA,NA
TGTGCCAGCAGCGTAGCATCAGGGGAGGGAGGCAAAAACATTCAGTACTTC,CASSVASGEGGKNIQYF,TRBV9,TRBJ2-4,NA,many
TGTGCTAGTGGTTTGGTACGGGCAGGAGCTACCCACAATGAGCAGTTCTTC,CASGLVRAGATHNEQFF,TRBV12-5,TRBJ2-1,NA,NA
TGTGCCGCGGACAGGGGAGGGGGCGAGCAGTACTTC,CAADRGGGEQYF,TRBV25-1,TRBJ2-7,TRBD1,many
TGTGCCAGCAGTTCCCCATTTGGCTACACCTTC,CASSSPFGYTF,TRBV28,TRBJ1-2,NA,NA
TGTGCCAGCAGTTCCCCAGGGTTGGCGGACGAGCAGTACTTC,CASSSPGLADEQYF,TRBV27,TRBJ2-7,NA,NA